The subject of this entry is one TCR beta chain. What this receptor recognizes is not known. The input lacks base qualities; no much larger clone sits a single base away. The roughly 39 donors, aged about 6 to 95 years, were systemically healthy Caucasian individuals from Russia. Each donor gave ten milliliters of peripheral blood, drawn into EDTA-treated Vacutainer tubes. Ficoll-Paque density-gradient centrifugation was used to isolate PBMCs, with at least 6 million obtained per sample. Total RNA was extracted from PBMCs with Trizol reagent, with at least 6 micrograms obtained per sample. Naive CD45RAhigh/CD27high T cell percentages were measured by flow cytometry on a PBMC aliquot from every donor. These data are taken from a study of blood T cells in healthy people across ages (dated by TCRdb to about 2015). Regarding the complete study: In model experiments, template switching captured roughly one uniquely barcoded TCR beta cDNA molecule for every two T cells. Using deep sequencing normalized with unique cDNA molecular identifiers, the study measured how TCR beta repertoire diversity changes with age. Donors were grouped into four age groups: young (average 16 years), middle-aged (less than 40), aged (62) and long-lived (about 82). For two donors (one aged 18 to 29 and one aged 80 or older), the study analyzed two additional independent replicas of 1 million unique cDNA reads from the same blood draw. To avoid experimental bias, donors of different ages were distributed randomly across sequencing lanes. Beyond this particular receptor, the publication reports: The long-lived group showed more naive CD4+ T cells, fewer expanded clones and increased TCR diversity than the aged group, suggesting age selection. Total diversity estimates from one million sequenced T cells were considered lower bounds and underestimates. Because profiling used bulk unsorted PBMCs, naive and antigen-experienced compartments could not be compared conclusively. A strong correlation was found between observed TCR beta diversity and the percentage of naive T cells measured by flow cytometry. The CMV infection status of donors was not known, potentially confounding age-related changes in expanded clonotypes. As age increased, observed TCR beta diversity per million T cells dropped in a roughly linear way, and a significant reduction was already evident by age roughly 40.

Via the germline V gene, CDR1 is LGHNA and CDR2 YSLEER. The germline ends are 18 bases apart after V is trimmed by 0 bases and J by 1 base. The CDR3 starts with the cysteine, ends with the phenylalanine, and has 18 residues. Of the read, only the CDR3 DNA is kept; its 54 bases are in frame from base 1. Library method: 5' RACE. The data were produced on an Illumina HiSeq 2500. A second 7 to 11 cycle PCR used a sample-barcoded 5' primer and a J-beta primer mix. A unique molecular identifier was introduced onto each TCR beta cDNA molecule by a template-switch 5' adaptor carrying 12 random nucleotides. Each sample yielded at least 3 million CDR3-containing paired-end reads. All of the RNA was converted into first-strand cDNA using the Mint cDNA synthesis kit, with a TRBC-specific oligonucleotide serving as the primer. Following uracil-DNA glycosylase treatment, a first 18-cycle PCR with universal primers M1SS and BC2_uni_R was performed on all cDNA. As for the authors' bioinformatics: For normalization, 1 million high-quality reads, each with a distinct molecular identifier, were randomly selected from each sample. Instead of being binned into consensus sequences, reads with shared molecular identifiers were discarded. MiTCR, set to a Q25 quality threshold and the strictest error-elimination algorithm, was used for CDR3 identification, clonotype clustering and error correction. A nonparametric unseen species model with Euler transformation was used to estimate a lower bound on total TCR beta diversity. TCRdb reprocessed the public reads (quality trimming at Q25 with fastp, clone calling with MiXCR) and kept in-frame beta chains. CDR3 protein duplicates are merged, each entry listing the most common genes and DNA. TCRdb, not the original authors, processed these V and J calls. The sample table lists around 800,000 distinct CDR3 sequences, under 55% of them with a count of one. The top ten constitute around 21% of the sample.

The sequence links TRBV4-3 to TRBJ1-2; the D gene assignment is ambiguous. Source material: blood. The TCR was taken from a man aged 60 to 69 in good health. The DNA is TGCGCCAGCAGCCAAGATTCCCGCGGGATAACTCTTAACTATGGCTACACCTTC. This encodes CASSQDSRGITLNYGYTF.